The clone carrying this T cell receptor (beta chain) was counted only a few times. Its antigen is unidentified. As the CDR3 is not closed by the conserved phenylalanine or tryptophan, this likely results from a read error. The limits of the CDR3 on the DNA are not certain, so only TCRdb's listed CDR3 is given. This entry comes from a study of beta chain features in type 1 diabetes. Study observations and caveats: Across patients, naive, central memory and Treg TCRB repertoires exhibited apparently greater similarity than was observed across healthy donors. All four CD4+ subsets of Type 1 diabetes patients contained TCRB CDR3s that were moderately but significantly shorter.

Germline loops: CDR1 MGHDK, CDR2 SYGVNS. With termini counted, the CDR3 has 12 amino acids. Of the isolated RNA, all was reverse transcribed, and so the sequenced material was expressed TCRB transcripts. Libraries were prepared by immunoSEQ multiplex PCR; TCRdb keeps only in-frame clonotypes and omits some of them. The table lists some 640,000 clones, around an eighth of them singletons. Specimen: naive CD4+ T cells from blood. V usage is TRBV25-1 and J usage is TRBJ2-7; the table's D call, TRBD1, has no DNA check behind it. The TCR originated in a man between 18 and 29 years old with type 1 diabetes. The CDR3 reads CASSEGGLYRGP.